These 18 T cell receptor beta chains came from one sample sequenced in a study of blood T cells in healthy people across ages. Alongside a J-beta primer mix, a sample-barcoded 5' primer served in a second PCR lasting roughly 6 to 12 cycles. TCRdb used MiXCR to reprocess the 5' RACE reads, holding one entry per CDR3 protein. Altogether around 1.5 million distinct CDR3 sequences are present, 35% to 45% being singletons, with the ten largest covering roughly 7.7%. The sample was blood. Every receptor here comes from a young woman in good health.

The rearrangement joins TRBV4-2 to TRBJ2-5; TRBD1 might be the D (5 bases). The CDR3 totals 15 residues. V was shortened by 6 bases and J by 3 bases, with 17 bases between the two germline ends. Germline V gene data show CDR1 as LGHNA and CDR2 as YNFKEQ. CDR3 protein: CASRQSDRREETQYF. CDR3 bases: TGTGCCAGCAGGCAATCCGACAGAAGGGAAGAGACCCAGTACTTC.

The V and J genes are TRBV2 and TRBJ2-7, with 13 bases identical to TRBD2. The CDR3 consists of 14 residues. In germline, CDR1 is SNHLY, CDR2 FYNNEI. The V segment lost 5 bases and the J segment 12 bases; nucleotides outside the gene matches: 10. The CDR3: CASSQRTSGGSSYF. In DNA form, the CDR3 reads TGTGCCAGCAGTCAAAGGACTAGCGGGGGCTCCTCGTACTTC.

This clonotype has a handful of counts. V and J are TRBV5-1 and TRBJ1-5; 8 bases align to TRBD1. With V trimmed by 4 bases and J by 4 bases, 7 bases remained unmatched. Germline CDR1 reads SGHRS; CDR2 reads YFSETQ. The CDR3 contains 15 residues. The CDR3 coding sequence is TGCGCCAGCAGCCTTGGGGACAGGCATAATCAGCCCCAGCATTTT. It is translated as CASSLGDRHNQPQHF.

This clonotype was counted only a few times. The CDR3 DNA reads as TGTGCCAGCAGGCCGGGACTAGCGGGGAACAATGAGCAGTTCTTC. As protein: CASRPGLAGNNEQFF. The chain has TRBV27 and TRBJ2-1, with 13 bases aligning to TRBD2. The germline CDR1 and CDR2 sequences are MNHEY and SMNVEV (reference sequence). The J segment lost 5 bases and the V segment lost 6 bases, leaving 4 bases of the junction unmatched. CDR3 size: 15 residues.

This clonotype was seen ten or more times. The V call is TRBV29-1, the J call TRBJ1-2; D unclear. The CDR3 loop spans 12 amino acids. V was trimmed by 6 bases and J by 4 bases, leaving 12 bases between them. Germline CDR1 reads SQVTM; CDR2 reads ANQGSEA. CDR3 sequence: CSVGGIGYGYTF. The CDR3 DNA sequence: TGCAGCGTGGGCGGCATTGGCTATGGCTACACCTTC.

This clonotype was seen a handful of times. J is TRBJ2-7 and V is TRBV27; 9 nucleotides match TRBD1. This CDR3 has 13 amino acids. V trimming: 5 bases; J trimming: 6 bases; junction bases outside the gene matches: 5. The germline gives CDR1 MNHEY, CDR2 SMNVEV (reference sequence). The CDR3: CASSHRGLGEQYF. CDR3 in DNA: TGTGCCAGCAGTCACAGGGGGCTCGGCGAGCAGTACTTC.

This clonotype was seen only a few times. This chain joins TRBV4-1 and TRBJ2-7, with a possible D match to TRBD2 (6 bases). The V gene's germline CDR1 is MGHRA and CDR2 YSYEKL. The CDR3 is 16 residues long. The V and J ends lost 4 bases and 2 bases respectively, with 18 bases between them. The CDR3 nucleotides read TGCGCCAGCAGCCCCACCCCGAGGTTAGCGGCCTACGAGCAGTACTTC. Translation: CASSPTPRLAAYEQYF.

The V gene is TRBV11-2, the J gene TRBJ2-5, with TRBD2 identical over 7 bases. This CDR3 comprises 14 residues. Germline V gene lookup returns CDR1 SGHAT and CDR2 FQNNGV. V trimming: 5 bases; J trimming: 2 bases; junction bases outside the gene matches: 5. The CDR3 reads CASSTSSGQETQYF. The CDR3 DNA is TGTGCCAGCAGCACTTCTAGCGGACAAGAGACCCAGTACTTC.

This chain links TRBV5-1 with TRBJ1-1; D uncertain. CDR1 and CDR2 (germline): SGHRS, YFSETQ. The CDR3 consists of 14 residues. Trimming removed 3 bases from V and 1 base from J, with 10 bases in between. CDR3 DNA sequence: TGCGCCAGCAGCTGGGTCTGGGAGAACACTGAAGCTTTCTTT. Translation gives CASSWVWENTEAFF.

The rearrangement joins TRBV7-9 to TRBJ1-5; D perhaps matches TRBD1 (5 bases). The CDR3 spans 14 residues. Germline CDR1 is SEHNR and CDR2 is FQNEAQ (reference sequence). The V end was cut by 2 bases, the J end by 6 bases, with 11 bases between. This CDR3 reads CASSLSGKGQPQHF. In DNA, the CDR3 is TGTGCCAGCAGCTTATCAGGGAAGGGTCAGCCCCAGCATTTT.

This chain links TRBV4-1 with TRBJ1-1; D not resolved. CDR1 and CDR2 from the germline V gene are MGHRA and YSYEKL. V lost 0 bases, J lost 5 bases, and 7 bases lay in between. This CDR3 has 13 amino acids. CDR3 region: CASSQDRETEAFF. The CDR3 DNA reads as TGCGCCAGCAGCCAAGATAGGGAAACTGAAGCTTTCTTT.

The chain couples TRBV20-1 to TRBJ2-1; no definite D call. In germline, CDR1 is DFQATT, CDR2 SNEGSKA (reference sequence). V dropped 3 bases and J dropped 9 bases, with 9 bases sitting between them. The CDR3 consists of 11 residues. The CDR3 loop reads CSARVDGEQFF. The CDR3 region has the DNA TGCAGTGCTAGGGTTGACGGTGAGCAGTTCTTC.

V and J are TRBV10-2 and TRBJ1-1; the D gene is possibly TRBD1 (6 bases). Germline V CDR1 and CDR2: WSHSY, SAAADI. CDR3 length: 15 amino acids. V lost 2 bases and J lost 4, with 14 bases in between. CDR3 amino acids: CASSEGGAESTEAFF. CDR3 nucleotide sequence: TGCGCCAGCAGTGAGGGGGGGGCAGAGAGCACTGAAGCTTTCTTT.

This clonotype was observed a few times. J is TRBJ2-7 and V is TRBV5-5; D not resolved. The CDR3 sequence is 14 residues long. CDR1 and CDR2 from the germline V gene are SGHKS and YYEKEE (reference sequence). The V end lost 7 bases, the J end lost 1 base, and 15 bases lay between the germline ends. CDR3 loop: CASEEAYWSYEQYF. For the CDR3, the DNA is TGTGCCAGCGAAGAGGCATACTGGTCCTACGAGCAGTACTTC.

V usage is TRBV29-1 and J usage is TRBJ1-1, with 8 bases matching TRBD1. Per the germline V gene, CDR1 is SQVTM and CDR2 is ANQGSEA. Trimming at V came to 6 bases and at J to 8 bases, leaving 8 bases not matched to a gene. The CDR3 is 12 amino acids. CDR3: CSVDGQGGEAFF. Here the CDR3 DNA reads TGCAGCGTAGATGGACAGGGAGGGGAAGCTTTCTTT. Combining the CDR3 with reference TRBV29-1 and TRBJ1-1 gives the whole variable domain SAVISQKPSRDICQRGTSLTIQCQVDSQVTMMFWYRQQPGQSLTLIATANQGSEATYESGFVIDKFPISRPNLTFSTLTVSNMSPEDSSIYLCSVDGQGGEAFFGQGTRLTVV.

The chain is built from TRBV7-3 and TRBJ1-1; D is undetermined. This CDR3 region has 14 residues. Per germline, CDR1 SGHTA and CDR2 FQGTGA. The germline V and J ends were trimmed by 2 bases and 2 bases, with 9 bases remaining between them. The CDR3 coding sequence is TGTGCCAGCAGCTTATACCCAGATAACACTGAAGCTTTCTTT. This translates into CASSLYPDNTEAFF. The complete variable domain, with remaining parts taken from reference TRBV7-3 and TRBJ1-1, reads GAGVSQTPSNKVTEKGKYVELRCDPISGHTALYWYRQSLGQGPEFLIYFQGTGAADDSGLPNDRFFAVRPEGSVSTLKIQRTERGDSAVYLCASSLYPDNTEAFFGQGTRLTVV.

The chain uses TRBV5-6 and TRBJ1-2; no definite D call. Trimming stripped 0 bases from V and 4 bases from J, with 13 bases between. The CDR3 is 15 amino acids. The germline gives CDR1 SGHDT, CDR2 YYEEEE. CDR3 sequence reads: CASSLEGRPLYGYTF. CDR3 DNA sequence: TGTGCCAGCAGCTTGGAGGGCAGACCCCTCTATGGCTACACCTTC.

The chain recombines TRBV9 with TRBJ2-1, with 9 bases that match TRBD1. The germline CDR1 and CDR2 sequences are SGDLS and YYNGEE. This CDR3 is 15 amino acids long. J lost 7 bases, V lost 0 bases, and 5 bases had no gene match. The CDR3, as DNA: TGTGCCAGCAGCGTAGGGGCGGACAGGGGAAATGAGCAGTTCTTC. It translates to CASSVGADRGNEQFF.